This T cell receptor (beta chain) is drawn from a study of cytotoxic CD8 clonotypes in ibrutinib-treated CLL. In the study overall: The study recorded mean values of about 260,000 productive templates and 94,082 productive rearrangements per sample. Study-level results: Clonality was higher at ibrutinib response and returned toward baseline at progression. Investigators sampled sustained-remission and progressing patients at differing times.

The germline CDR1 and CDR2 sequences are SGHDN and FVKESK. Trimming removed 3 bases from V and 5 bases from J, with 5 bases in between. This CDR3 is built from 12 residues. Assay: immunoSEQ multiplex PCR; the TCRdb copy retains only in-frame clones and omits some. This sample has 110,000 to 150,000 clones, with about 76% found just once. PBMCs that had been cryopreserved were the source of about 2 micrograms of genomic DNA for TCR beta libraries. About this clone itself: Its antigen is not known.

The chain combines TRBV14 with TRBJ1-5, with D tentatively TRBD1 (5 bases). Sample: PBMCs, taken after 24 months of ibrutinib treatment. The TCR comes from a human donor with chronic lymphocytic leukemia. The CDR3 loop reads CASSQGDQPQHF. The CDR3 DNA is TGTGCCAGCAGCCAGGGGGATCAGCCCCAGCATTTT.